This T cell receptor beta chain appears in the sequencing data of a study of T cells in localized non-small cell lung cancer (dated by TCRdb to 2018 to 2020). About the investigation overall: The study analyzed T cell repertoires of around 250 early-stage NSCLC patients, comparing tumors and uninvolved tumor-adjacent lungs. A mean age of 66.3 years was recorded for the NSCLC patients, of whom more than 120 were male and 95 to 110 were female. All 250 or so NSCLC patients in the cohort were treatment-naive and had localized lung tumors that were resected. What the research found in general, with its limitations: Higher T cell density in blood was associated with longer overall survival, whereas higher clonality in adjacent lung was associated with shorter survival. Uninvolved tumor-adjacent lung showed the highest T cell clonality, higher than tumor, which suggests more focused antigenic responses in the adjacent lung. Because the study design was exploratory, TCR variables were selected using unadjusted p-values without false-discovery rate correction. A median of 57 of the top 100 tumor clones turned up in the paired uninvolved adjacent lung, and fewer than 35 of those clones also ranked among the top 100 of that same adjacent lung. Because multi-region tumor sequencing was not performed, intratumor heterogeneity could not be ruled out.

The immunoSEQ Assay was used to sequence TCR beta CDR3 regions from DNA. The original methods were these. To compute T cell density, TCR beta template counts were normalized to usable DNA, which was estimated by amplifying housekeeping genes. Richness was estimated using the preseqR package, with extrapolation to 400,000 templates for PBMC samples and to 120,000 templates for tissue samples. Clonality was defined as one minus Pielou's evenness. Tissue-enriched TCRs were identified through differential abundance testing performed on productive amino-acid clonotypes, with a minimum total count of 5 and an alpha of 0.1. The Jaccard Index and the Morisita Overlap Index were used to quantify repertoire overlap between compartments. GLIPH grouped TCR beta CDR3s together with public tetramer-defined viral CDR3s, and a viral motif had to include at least three viral sequences and also show V-gene enrichment. Here the immuneACCESS table is served through TCRdb, limited to in-frame sequences with V and J called. Missing clones are a known gap in these copies; in checked studies unresolved V genes cover under half, and the rest lacks a known reason. V, J and clone size reflect that table, while D and trimming were determined from the DNA. The sample profile shows fewer than 20,000 clones; roughly 80% of them were found once. About 31% of the sample is in the top ten clones.

A note on this clone: Its target antigen remains unknown. Per-base quality was not reported, and no clone a single base away is much larger than it.

At diagnosis, tumor, uninvolved tumor-adjacent lung and peripheral blood were collected and then preserved as a mix of FFPE and fresh-frozen material. For TCR repertoire profiling, blood samples were analyzed in the form of peripheral blood mononuclear cells. This sample comprised peripheral blood, obtained before any cancer treatment. The receptor was isolated from an older male donor with stage I lung adenocarcinoma.

The nucleotide sequence is given as TGTGCCAGTAGTGCACGACTAGCGGGAGGGCTTGAGCAGTTCTTC. It translates to CASSARLAGGLEQFF. The receptor chain draws on TRBV19 and TRBJ2-1, and TRBD2 matches 14 of the central bases. CDR1 and CDR2 are read off the germline V gene (reference sequence) as LNHDA and SQIVND. V is pruned by 5 bases and J by 9 bases, leaving 6 bases of the junction without a gene match. The CDR3 starts with the cysteine, ends with the phenylalanine, and has 15 residues. Only the CDR3 portion is preserved as DNA: 45 bases, with reading frame beginning at the first base.